This entry describes one T cell receptor (beta chain). This entry is derived from a study of T cell changes during pregnancy in multiple sclerosis. Germline V gene lookup returns CDR1 MGHDK and CDR2 SYGVNS. This CDR3 is 14 amino acids long. Losses at the gene ends were 10 bases for V and 1 base for J; bases not matched to a gene: 5. Generated by immunoSEQ multiplex PCR, the TCRdb table keeps only in-frame clones and is missing some. There are some 94,000 clones in the sample; about 92% occur only once, and approximately 1.4% lies in the top ten. This TCR derives from a female donor with multiple sclerosis, enrolled in a pregnancy study. The sequencing here drew on peripheral blood, taken in the first trimester of pregnancy. The J gene is TRBJ2-2, the V gene TRBV25-1; 8 bases map to TRBD2. The CDR3 DNA sequence: TGTGCCACGGGGGGGACTCAGAACACCGGGGAGCTGTTTTTT. Protein: CATGGTQNTGELFF.